Included here is one TCR beta chain sequence, with context. Its antigen is not known. Expressed TCRB transcripts were sequenced after all isolated RNA was converted to cDNA. This table comes from immunoSEQ multiplex PCR, and its TCRdb copy is limited to in-frame clones, with some not included. The table has about 260,000 clones, roughly a quarter seen once. The data were taken from a study of beta chain features in type 1 diabetes. Overall study results and limits: In patients and controls equally, PCR might favor templates that are shorter. Across all four CD4+ subsets, people with type 1 diabetes showed modestly shorter TCRB CDR3s.

Germline V lookup: CDR1 SGHRS, CDR2 YFSETQ. CDR3 length: 16 residues. Trimming cost V 4 bases and J 4 bases; bases outside gene matches: 5. The genes are TRBV5-1 and TRBJ2-1; the match to TRBD2 covers 13 bases. The sample comprised naive CD4+ T cells from blood. This sequence was found in a woman aged 30 to 39 with type 1 diabetes. CDR3 sequence reads: CASSVPGLAGYNEQFF. The DNA for the CDR3 is TGCGCCAGCAGCGTACCGGGACTAGCGGGATACAATGAGCAGTTCTTC. Full variable domain (outside the CDR3, taken from reference TRBV5-1 and TRBJ2-1): KAGVTQTPRYLIKTRGQQVTLSCSPISGHRSVSWYQQTPGQGLQFLFEYFSETQRNKGNFPGRFSGRQFSNSRSEMNVSTLELGDSALYLCASSVPGLAGYNEQFFGPGTRLTVL.